The next 15 T cell receptor beta chains were all read from a single sample in a study of vaccination and CD4 T cells after COVID-19 (dated by TCRdb to between 2021 and 2024). The library was generated by PCR. The sequencer listed for this sample is Illumina iSeq 100. DNA from cultured CD4+ T cells underwent TCR sequencing with the Oncomine TCR Beta short-read assay at the Johns Hopkins FTIC core. TCRdb trimmed public reads at Q25 via fastp, called clones via MiXCR and kept in-frame beta chains. A single entry per CDR3 protein holds the most common genes and DNA from its merged rows. The sample table shows under 20,000 distinct CDR3 sequences, and 54% are seen once. The ten largest make up around 13% of the sample. These receptors have no known antigen. What this sample's treatment or condition label stands for: roughly 11-day PBMC culture with coronavirus spike peptide pools or control peptides (ViraFEST assay).

The sample comprised CD4+ T cells from blood, cultured in vitro. These receptors were taken from a human donor who had recovered from COVID-19.

The chain has TRBV24-1 and TRBJ1-2, with D perhaps TRBD1 (6 bases). Germline values: CDR1 KGHDR, CDR2 SFDVKD. V dropped 4 bases and J dropped 3 bases, with 11 bases sitting between them. This CDR3 is 14 amino acids long. In nucleotides, the CDR3 is TGTGCCACCAGTGAACCGGACAGCGACTATGGCTACACCTTC. It yields the protein CATSEPDSDYGYTF.

The genes are TRBV6-1 and TRBJ2-1; 10 nucleotides align to TRBD2. Trimming cost V 7 bases and J 0 bases; bases outside gene matches: 6. This CDR3 is 16 amino acids long. Looked up from germline, CDR1 is MNHNS and CDR2 is SASEGT. The CDR3 DNA reads as TGTGCCAGCACCAGCGGGAGGGCTAGCTCCTACAATGAGCAGTTCTTC. Encoded protein: CASTSGRASSYNEQFF.

As DNA, the CDR3 is TGTGCCAGCAGACAGGGGGTCCCCCCGGGAGCAAGCAATGAGCAGTTCTTC. This sequence encodes CASRQGVPPGASNEQFF. The chain links TRBV27 to TRBJ2-1; 8 bases match TRBD1. This CDR3 is built from 17 residues. CDR1 is MNHEY and CDR2 is SMNVEV in the germline V gene (reference sequence). Germline trimming cut 6 bases from V and 6 bases from J; bases unmatched to any gene: 16.

The V gene is TRBV20-1, the J gene TRBJ1-2; D not resolved. Trimming cost V 1 base and J 14 bases, with 20 bases left between them. The CDR3 runs 13 residues. From germline, CDR1 is DFQATT and CDR2 SNEGSKA (reference sequence). In DNA, the CDR3 is TGCAGTGCTAGAGTGAGGACGGTCCCCCGGGAAACCTTC. It encodes CSARVRTVPRETF.

The V and J genes are TRBV6-4 and TRBJ2-2; 11 positions match TRBD1. The germline V gene encodes CDR1 MRHNA and CDR2 SNTAGT. Losses at the gene ends were 6 bases for V and 4 bases for J; bases not matched to a gene: 7. This CDR3 region has 16 residues. In DNA form, the CDR3 reads TGTGCCAGCAGCCGTACCGGGACAGGGGGCACCGGGGAGCTGTTTTTT. Its translation is CASSRTGTGGTGELFF.

J is TRBJ1-1 and V is TRBV15; tentatively, D is TRBD1 (6 bases). Trimming left V 1 base short and J 0 bases short, with 15 bases between. The CDR3 is 17 amino acids. CDR1 LNHNV and CDR2 YYDKDF come from the germline V gene (reference sequence). CDR3 protein: CATSRGSGPGVNTEAFF. The CDR3 bases are TGTGCCACCAGCAGAGGGTCGGGGCCAGGGGTGAACACTGAAGCTTTCTTT.

The rearrangement links TRBV19 to TRBJ2-1; the match to TRBD1 covers 8 bases. The germline gives CDR1 LNHDA, CDR2 SQIVND (reference sequence). The CDR3 runs 13 residues. Losses at the gene ends were 7 bases for V and 8 bases for J; bases not matched to a gene: 7. The CDR3, as DNA: TGTGCCAGTACTAGGACAGGGAGTGATGAGCAGTTCTTC. Its translation is CASTRTGSDEQFF.

This chain links TRBV18 with TRBJ1-2, with unresolved D. This CDR3 region has 15 residues. V dropped 3 bases and J dropped 4 bases, with 15 bases sitting between them. Germline CDR1 KGHSH, CDR2 LQKENI. CDR3 sequence reads: CASSPGVGYGYGYTF. DNA for the CDR3: TGTGCCAGCTCACCGGGTGTTGGATACGGCTATGGCTACACCTTC. Based on the CDR3 plus reference TRBV18 and TRBJ1-2, the full variable domain is NAGVMQNPRHLVRRRGQEARLRCSPMKGHSHVYWYRQLPEEGLKFMVYLQKENIIDESGMPKERFSAEFPKEGPSILRIQQVVRGDSAAYFCASSPGVGYGYGYTFGSGTRLTVV.

J is TRBJ1-5 and V is TRBV4-1; D is unclear. Trimming pared 4 bases from V and 5 bases from J, leaving 18 bases between. Germline V CDR1 and CDR2: MGHRA, YSYEKL. The length of the CDR3 is 16 residues. In DNA form, the CDR3 reads TGCGCCAGCAGCCCCCATGGTAAGGTGGCAGATCAGCCCCAGCATTTT. It specifies CASSPHGKVADQPQHF.

This clonotype was observed a handful of times. The junction shows a germline mismatch at one end, possibly a read error. The rearrangement joins TRBV7-7 to TRBJ2-3, with a tentative D call TRBD2 (5 bases). The CDR3 sequence is 14 residues long. Germline CDR1 reads SSHAT; CDR2 reads FNYEAQ (reference sequence). The CDR3 region is CASSEGAGTDTQYF. In DNA, the CDR3 is TGTGCTAGCAGTGAGGGCGCCGGCACAGATACGCAGTATTTT.

This clonotype occurred a few times. This chain joins TRBV6-1 and TRBJ1-2; 7 nucleotides match TRBD1. Germline CDR1 and CDR2: MNHNS and SASEGT. After removal of 4 bases from V and 8 bases from J, the junction contained 4 bases not matched to a gene. This CDR3 contains 12 residues. In nucleotides, the CDR3 is TGTGCCAGCAGTGGACAGGGAGGAGGCTACACCTTC. This translates into CASSGQGGGYTF.

This clonotype was seen only a few times. This chain links TRBV5-1 with TRBJ2-7, with 7 bases fitting TRBD1. Germline CDR1 and CDR2: SGHRS and YFSETQ. CDR3 size: 15 residues. The junction had 5 bases not matched to a gene; V was cut back by 2 bases and J by 0 bases. The CDR3, as DNA: TGCGCCAGCAGCTTACAGGGGTCCCTCTCCTACGAGCAGTACTTC. This codes for CASSLQGSLSYEQYF.

The DNA for the CDR3 is TGTGCCAGTAGTATGGGACTAGCGGGCAGCTCCTACGAGCAGTACTTC. Translated, it gives CASSMGLAGSSYEQYF. The chain links TRBV19 to TRBJ2-7, with 12 bases that match TRBD2. CDR3 length equals 16 residues. V lost 3 bases to trimming and J lost 0 bases; unmatched junction nucleotides: 3. Germline V lookup: CDR1 LNHDA, CDR2 SQIVND (reference sequence).

The chain couples TRBV27 to TRBJ1-2; the match to TRBD1 covers 9 bases. In germline, CDR1 is MNHEY, CDR2 SMNVEV (reference sequence). The CDR3 has 14 amino acids. The J segment lost 7 bases and the V segment lost 0 bases, leaving 3 bases of the junction unmatched. CDR3 bases: TGTGCCAGCAGTTTATCTTCGGGACAGGGTGGCTACACCTTC. This codes for CASSLSSGQGGYTF.

The chain has TRBV6-2 or TRBV6-3 and TRBJ2-5; D is ambiguous. Germline CDR1 reads MNHEY; CDR2 reads SVGEGT. V lost 6 bases to trimming and J lost 5 bases, with 10 bases between them. This CDR3 contains 12 residues. The CDR3 coding sequence is TGTGCCAGCAGCGACGGGCTGGAGACCCAGTACTTC. It encodes CASSDGLETQYF.